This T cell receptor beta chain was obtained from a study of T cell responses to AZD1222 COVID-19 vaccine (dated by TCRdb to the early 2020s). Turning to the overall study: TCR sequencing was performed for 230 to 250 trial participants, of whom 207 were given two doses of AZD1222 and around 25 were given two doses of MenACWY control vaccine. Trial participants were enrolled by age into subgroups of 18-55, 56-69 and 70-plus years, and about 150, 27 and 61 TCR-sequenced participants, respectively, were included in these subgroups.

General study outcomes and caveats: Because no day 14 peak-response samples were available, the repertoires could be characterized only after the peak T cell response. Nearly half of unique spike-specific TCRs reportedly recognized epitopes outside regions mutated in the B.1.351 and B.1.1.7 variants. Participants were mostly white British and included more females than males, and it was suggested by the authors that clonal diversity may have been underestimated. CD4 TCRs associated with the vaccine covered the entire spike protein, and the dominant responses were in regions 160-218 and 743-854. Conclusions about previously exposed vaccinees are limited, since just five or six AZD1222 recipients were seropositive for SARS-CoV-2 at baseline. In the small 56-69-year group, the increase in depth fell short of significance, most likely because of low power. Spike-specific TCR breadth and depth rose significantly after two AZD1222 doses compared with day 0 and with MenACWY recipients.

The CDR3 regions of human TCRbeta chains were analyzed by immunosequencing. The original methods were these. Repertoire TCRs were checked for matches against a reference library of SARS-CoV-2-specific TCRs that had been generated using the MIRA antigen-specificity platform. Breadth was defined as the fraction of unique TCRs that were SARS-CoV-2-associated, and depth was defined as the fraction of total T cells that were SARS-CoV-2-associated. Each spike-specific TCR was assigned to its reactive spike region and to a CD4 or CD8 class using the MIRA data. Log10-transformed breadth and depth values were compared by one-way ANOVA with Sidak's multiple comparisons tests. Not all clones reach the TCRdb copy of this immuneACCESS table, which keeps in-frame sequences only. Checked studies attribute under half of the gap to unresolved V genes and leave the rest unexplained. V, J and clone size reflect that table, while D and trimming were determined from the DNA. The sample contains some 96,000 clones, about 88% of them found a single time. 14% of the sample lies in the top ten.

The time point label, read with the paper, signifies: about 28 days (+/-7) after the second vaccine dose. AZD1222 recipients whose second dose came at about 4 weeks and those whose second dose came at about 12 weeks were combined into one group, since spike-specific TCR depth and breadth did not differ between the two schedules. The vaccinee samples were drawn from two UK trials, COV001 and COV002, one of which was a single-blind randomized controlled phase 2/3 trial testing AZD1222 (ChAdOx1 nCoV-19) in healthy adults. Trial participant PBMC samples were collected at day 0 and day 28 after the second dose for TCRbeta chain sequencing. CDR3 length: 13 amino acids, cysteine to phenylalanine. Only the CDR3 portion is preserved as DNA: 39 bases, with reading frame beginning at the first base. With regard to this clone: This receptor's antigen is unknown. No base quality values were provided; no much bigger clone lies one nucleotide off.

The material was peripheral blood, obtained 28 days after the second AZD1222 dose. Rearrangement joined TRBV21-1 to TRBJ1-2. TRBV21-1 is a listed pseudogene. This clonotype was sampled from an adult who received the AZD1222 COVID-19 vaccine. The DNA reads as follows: TGTGCCAGCAGCAAAGAAGCCGACTATGGCTACACCTTC. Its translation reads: CASSKEADYGYTF.